This T cell receptor (beta chain) was retrieved from a study of response to subunit inactivated influenza vaccine. Regarding the study as a whole: The study's authors posited that every seasonal influenza vaccination enlists few new T cells.

The germline V gene has CDR1 SGHRS and CDR2 YFSETQ. Trimming removed 4 bases from V and 4 bases from J; junction bases left unmatched: 12. The CDR3 is 16 residues long. MiXCR, applied by TCRdb to the RT-PCR reads, yields one record per CDR3 protein. This sample has about 650,000 distinct CDR3 sequences, with around 15% found just once. In regard to this clonotype: Its antigen remains unknown.

This chain joins TRBV5-1 and TRBJ2-3; 7 bases map to TRBD2. This specimen was PBMCs from blood, taken roughly 2 weeks before vaccination. The TCR sequence derives from a man aged 50 or older who received an inactivated influenza vaccine. As DNA, the CDR3 is TGCGCCAGCAGCGTCCGACTAGCCGCGGTGGCAGATACGCAGTATTTT. Its translation: CASSVRLAAVADTQYF.